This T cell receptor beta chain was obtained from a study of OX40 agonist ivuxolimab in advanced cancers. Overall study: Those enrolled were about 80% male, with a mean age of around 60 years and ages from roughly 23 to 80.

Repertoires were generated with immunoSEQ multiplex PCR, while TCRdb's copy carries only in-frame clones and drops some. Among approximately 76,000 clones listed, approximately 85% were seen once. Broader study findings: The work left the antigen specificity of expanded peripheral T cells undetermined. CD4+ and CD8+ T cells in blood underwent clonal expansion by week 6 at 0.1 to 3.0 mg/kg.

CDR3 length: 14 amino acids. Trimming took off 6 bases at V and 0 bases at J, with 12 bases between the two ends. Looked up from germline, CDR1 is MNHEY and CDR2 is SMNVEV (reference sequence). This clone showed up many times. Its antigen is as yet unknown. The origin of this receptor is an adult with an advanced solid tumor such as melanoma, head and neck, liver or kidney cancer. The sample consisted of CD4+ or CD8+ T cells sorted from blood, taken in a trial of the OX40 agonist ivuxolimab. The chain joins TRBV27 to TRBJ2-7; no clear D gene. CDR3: CASSPDQTSYEQYF. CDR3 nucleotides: TGTGCCAGCAGCCCTGACCAAACCTCCTACGAGCAGTACTTC.